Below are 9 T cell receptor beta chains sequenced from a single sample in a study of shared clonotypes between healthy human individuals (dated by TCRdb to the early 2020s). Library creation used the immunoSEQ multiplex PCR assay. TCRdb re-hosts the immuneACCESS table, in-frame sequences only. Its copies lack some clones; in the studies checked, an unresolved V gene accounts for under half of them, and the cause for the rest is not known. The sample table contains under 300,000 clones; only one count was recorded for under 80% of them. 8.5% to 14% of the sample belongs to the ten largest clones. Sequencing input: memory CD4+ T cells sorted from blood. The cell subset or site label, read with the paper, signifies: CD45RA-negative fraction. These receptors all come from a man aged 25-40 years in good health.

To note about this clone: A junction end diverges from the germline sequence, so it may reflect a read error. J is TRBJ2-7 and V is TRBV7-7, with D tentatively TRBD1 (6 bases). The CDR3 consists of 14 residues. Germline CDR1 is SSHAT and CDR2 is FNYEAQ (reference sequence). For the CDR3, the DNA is TGTGCTAGCAGCTTAGCCCCGGACAGCTACGAGCAGTACTTC. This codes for CASSLAPDSYEQYF.

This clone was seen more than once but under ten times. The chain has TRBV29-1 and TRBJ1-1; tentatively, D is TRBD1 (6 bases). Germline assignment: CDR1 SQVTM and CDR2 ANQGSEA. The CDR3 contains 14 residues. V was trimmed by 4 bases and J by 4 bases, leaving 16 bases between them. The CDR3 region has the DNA TGCAGCGTTGTTAGGGGGGCCGAGAGCACTGAAGCTTTCTTT. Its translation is CSVVRGAESTEAFF.

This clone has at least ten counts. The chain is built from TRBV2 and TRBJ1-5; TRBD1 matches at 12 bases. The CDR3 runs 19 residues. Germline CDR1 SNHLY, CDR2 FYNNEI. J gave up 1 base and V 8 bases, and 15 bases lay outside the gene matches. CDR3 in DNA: TGTGCCAGCGGTCGCCGCCGGGACAGGGGGCCGGGGAGCAATCAGCCCCAGCATTTT. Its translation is CASGRRRDRGPGSNQPQHF.

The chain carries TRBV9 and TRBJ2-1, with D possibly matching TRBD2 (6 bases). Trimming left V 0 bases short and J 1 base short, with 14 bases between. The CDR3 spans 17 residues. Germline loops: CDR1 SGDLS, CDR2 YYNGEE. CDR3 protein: CASSVGPRLGSYNEQFF. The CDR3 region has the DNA TGTGCCAGCAGCGTAGGACCACGACTAGGTTCCTACAATGAGCAGTTCTTC.

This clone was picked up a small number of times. Here the CDR3 reads CASSPPGTVPLYNEQFF. DNA for the CDR3: TGTGCCAGCTCACCACCCGGGACAGTCCCCTTATACAATGAGCAGTTCTTC. V and J are TRBV18 and TRBJ2-1; 7 bases align to TRBD1. The V gene end was trimmed by 0 bases and the J gene end by 4 bases; junction bases not matched to a gene: 9. The CDR3 is made up of 17 amino acids. In germline, CDR1 is KGHSH, CDR2 LQKENI.

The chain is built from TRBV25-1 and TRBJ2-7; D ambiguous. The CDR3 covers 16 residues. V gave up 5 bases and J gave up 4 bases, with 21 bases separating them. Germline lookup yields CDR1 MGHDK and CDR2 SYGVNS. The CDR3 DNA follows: TGTGCCAGCAGTCCCCCCCGAGGCTCTCCCTTTTACGAGCAGTACTTC. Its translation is CASSPPRGSPFYEQYF.

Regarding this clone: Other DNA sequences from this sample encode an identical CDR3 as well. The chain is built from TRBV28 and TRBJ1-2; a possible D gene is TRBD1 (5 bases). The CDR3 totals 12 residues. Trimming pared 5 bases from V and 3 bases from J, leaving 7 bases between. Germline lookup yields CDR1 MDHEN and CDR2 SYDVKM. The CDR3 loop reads CASSVGDYGYTF. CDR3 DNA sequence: TGTGCCAGCAGTGTAGGGGACTATGGCTACACCTTC.

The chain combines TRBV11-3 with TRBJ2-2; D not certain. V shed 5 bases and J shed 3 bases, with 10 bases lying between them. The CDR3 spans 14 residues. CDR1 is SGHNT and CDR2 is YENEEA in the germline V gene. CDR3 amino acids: CASSPTSDTGELFF. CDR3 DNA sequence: TGTGCCAGCAGCCCTACCAGTGACACCGGGGAGCTGTTTTTT.

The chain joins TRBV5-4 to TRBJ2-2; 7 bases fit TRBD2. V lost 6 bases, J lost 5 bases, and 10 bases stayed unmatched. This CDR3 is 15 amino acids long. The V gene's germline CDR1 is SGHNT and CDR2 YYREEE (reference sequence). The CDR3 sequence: CASTSQGLYTGELFF. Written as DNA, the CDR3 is TGTGCCAGCACCTCTCAGGGACTATATACCGGGGAGCTGTTTTTT.